The next 26 T cell receptor beta chains were all read from a single sample in a study of blood T cell repertoires in COVID-19. Produced via immunoSEQ multiplex PCR; TCRdb's table is partial and in-frame only. The table has approximately 76,000 clones, about 68% seen once. The sample comprised peripheral blood. These receptors were taken from a woman aged 70-85 years with acute or convalescent COVID-19.

This clone was counted between two and nine times. The chain links TRBV6-5 to TRBJ1-5; TRBD1 might be the D (5 bases). CDR1 and CDR2 (germline): MNHEY, SVGAGI. This CDR3 contains 15 residues. V was clipped by 4 bases and J by 6 bases, with 16 bases between them. CDR3 sequence reads: CASSSGTPGSQPQHF. The CDR3 DNA reads as TGTGCCAGCAGTTCTGGGACTCCGGGCAGTCAGCCCCAGCATTTT.

The chain links TRBV19 to TRBJ1-2; weak D call: TRBD1 (6 bases). CDR3 length: 12 residues. Deletions cut 5 bases from V and 6 bases from J, with 10 bases between. In germline, CDR1 is LNHDA, CDR2 SQIVND (reference sequence). CDR3 residues: CASSFTGHGYTF. The CDR3 DNA reads as TGTGCCAGTAGTTTCACAGGGCATGGCTACACCTTC.

V and J are TRBV4-2 and TRBJ1-1, with D hard to call. This CDR3 is built from 13 residues. Per germline, CDR1 LGHNA and CDR2 YNFKEQ. V was clipped by 3 bases and J by 7 bases, with 12 bases between them. The CDR3 reads CASSHAARGEAFF. Here the CDR3 DNA reads TGTGCCAGCAGCCACGCGGCCCGGGGTGAAGCTTTCTTT.

This clone was detected only a few times. The chain is built from TRBV11-2 and TRBJ1-5; 7 positions match TRBD1. The CDR3 contains 14 residues. Germline V CDR1 and CDR2: SGHAT, FQNNGV. V lost 1 base, J lost 7 bases, and 4 bases stayed unmatched. The CDR3 region is CASSLGTGGQPQHF. The CDR3 bases are TGTGCCAGCAGCTTAGGGACAGGTGGCCAGCCCCAGCATTTT. Together with reference TRBV11-2 and TRBJ1-5, the CDR3 gives the full variable domain: EAGVAQSPRYKIIEKRQSVAFWCNPISGHATLYWYQQILGQGPKLLIQFQNNGVVDDSQLPKDRFSAERLKGVDSTLKIQPAKLEDSAVYLCASSLGTGGQPQHFGDGTRLSIL.

The sample holds one count of this clone. CDR3 protein: CASSSSGGPQETQYF. In DNA, the CDR3 is TGTGCCAGCAGCTCCAGCGGGGGGCCCCAAGAGACCCAGTACTTC. The chain joins TRBV5-4 to TRBJ2-5; 9 nucleotides line up with TRBD2. The CDR3 contains 15 residues. Germline values: CDR1 SGHNT, CDR2 YYREEE (reference sequence). J lost 1 base, V lost 3 bases, and 4 bases had no gene match.

The chain is built from TRBV20-1 and TRBJ2-5, with D perhaps TRBD2 (5 bases). V was cut by 3 bases and J by 1 base, with 15 bases left in between. Germline loops: CDR1 DFQATT, CDR2 SNEGSKA (reference sequence). The CDR3 totals 15 residues. Here the CDR3 DNA reads TGCAGTGCTAGTTCGCCCCTAGCACGCCAAGAGACCCAGTACTTC. Its translation: CSASSPLARQETQYF.

This sequence joins TRBV2 and TRBJ2-1; TRBD2 matches at 11 bases. Germline V gene data show CDR1 as SNHLY and CDR2 as FYNNEI. J lost 10 bases, V lost 9 bases, and 17 bases had no gene match. The CDR3 is 16 amino acids. The CDR3 spells CASQRPGLAAGTEQFF. The CDR3 nucleotides read TGTGCCAGTCAACGGCCGGGACTAGCGGCCGGGACGGAGCAGTTCTTC.

The chain combines TRBV19 with TRBJ1-2; no clear D gene. CDR1 is LNHDA and CDR2 is SQIVND in the germline V gene (reference sequence). Trimming took 6 bases from V and 3 from J, leaving 8 bases between them. CDR3 length equals 12 residues. The CDR3 DNA reads as TGTGCCAGTAGCCCTACGGACTATGGCTACACCTTC. This codes for CASSPTDYGYTF.

The chain uses TRBV24-1 and TRBJ2-2; 9 nucleotides align to TRBD2. The germline V gene encodes CDR1 KGHDR and CDR2 SFDVKD. V was clipped by 5 bases and J by 6 bases; unmatched bases: 6. The CDR3 length is 15 residues. The CDR3 DNA sequence: TGTGCCACCAGTGGTCCGACTAGCGGATCCGGGGAGCTGTTTTTT. Translating it yields CATSGPTSGSGELFF.

The V and J genes are TRBV19 and TRBJ1-1; TRBD1 matches at 9 bases. The CDR3 has 15 residues. V lost 6 bases, J lost 0 bases, and 5 bases stayed unmatched. CDR1 and CDR2 from the germline V gene are LNHDA and SQIVND (reference sequence). CDR3 in amino acids: CASRGQGPMNTEAFF. In DNA, the CDR3 is TGTGCCAGTAGGGGACAGGGCCCAATGAACACTGAAGCTTTCTTT.

This chain links TRBV5-1 with TRBJ2-1, with 8 bases that match TRBD2. Trimming took 5 bases from V and 8 from J; bases not matched to a gene: 12. CDR1 and CDR2 from the germline V gene are SGHRS and YFSETQ. The CDR3 has 15 amino acids. This chain's CDR3 is CASRVVSGSSDEQFF. CDR3 in DNA: TGCGCCAGCAGGGTGGTGAGCGGGAGTTCCGATGAGCAGTTCTTC. Using reference TRBV5-1 and TRBJ2-1 for the parts outside the CDR3, the full variable domain is KAGVTQTPRYLIKTRGQQVTLSCSPISGHRSVSWYQQTPGQGLQFLFEYFSETQRNKGNFPGRFSGRQFSNSRSEMNVSTLELGDSALYLCASRVVSGSSDEQFFGPGTRLTVL.

The chain is built from TRBV5-1 and TRBJ2-1; maybe TRBD2 (5 bases). Trimming shortened V by 4 bases and J by 5 bases, and 16 bases separated the two germline ends. This CDR3 is 15 amino acids long. The germline gives CDR1 SGHRS, CDR2 YFSETQ. The DNA for the CDR3 is TGCGCCAGCAGCGGGAATTTAGGACTGAACAATGAGCAGTTCTTC. Translated: CASSGNLGLNNEQFF.

V usage is TRBV2 and J usage is TRBJ2-7, with TRBD2 matching 9 bases. From germline, CDR1 is SNHLY and CDR2 FYNNEI. The CDR3 loop spans 15 amino acids. The J segment lost 4 bases and the V segment lost 3 bases, leaving 7 bases of the junction unmatched. The CDR3 coding sequence is TGTGCCAGCAGTGAGTTGTCTAGCGGGGTATACGAGCAGTACTTC. It codes for CASSELSSGVYEQYF.

V and J are TRBV3-1 (or the pseudogene TRBV3-2) and TRBJ1-2; D gene ambiguous. Germline CDR1 reads LGHDT; CDR2 reads YNNKEL (reference sequence). The length of the CDR3 is 13 residues. Trimming removed 1 base from V and 8 bases from J, with 11 bases in between. This CDR3 reads CASSQVLAQGYTF. CDR3 in DNA: TGTGCCAGCAGCCAAGTGTTGGCCCAGGGCTACACCTTC.

This CDR3 reads CASSAKRDGGELFF. The CDR3 bases are TGTGCCAGCTCAGCTAAGCGGGATGGCGGGGAGCTGTTTTTT. The gene calls are TRBV18 and TRBJ2-2, with 7 nucleotides matching TRBD2. V lost 5 bases, J lost 7 bases, and 7 bases stayed unmatched. The CDR3 loop spans 14 amino acids. Germline V lookup: CDR1 KGHSH, CDR2 LQKENI.

The chain carries TRBV14 and TRBJ1-1; the D is unclear. The CDR3 contains 13 residues. Germline V CDR1 and CDR2: SGHDN, FVKESK. V was pared by 4 bases and J by 2 bases, with 8 bases between. The CDR3 coding sequence is TGTGCCAGCAGCCTAGGACTTAACACTGAAGCTTTCTTT. This gives the protein CASSLGLNTEAFF.

Only one count was recorded for this clone. V and J are TRBV15 and TRBJ1-1, with a weak D call TRBD1 (6 bases). Trimming stripped 5 bases from V and 0 bases from J, with 10 bases between. Germline CDR1 reads LNHNV; CDR2 reads YYDKDF (reference sequence). The CDR3 extends over 14 amino acids. In nucleotides, the CDR3 is TGTGCCACCAGCGCTGACAGGCTGAACACTGAAGCTTTCTTT. This translates into CATSADRLNTEAFF. The variable domain in full, completed from reference TRBV15 and TRBJ1-1, reads DAMVIQNPRYQVTQFGKPVTLSCSQTLNHNVMYWYQQKSSQAPKLLFHYYDKDFNNEADTPDNFQSRRPNTSFCFLDIRSPGLGDTAMYLCATSADRLNTEAFFGQGTRLTVV.

This clone has more than one count but fewer than ten. This chain links TRBV12-3 or TRBV12-4 with TRBJ2-3; D perhaps matches TRBD1 (6 bases). The CDR3 contains 13 residues. Between the trimmed V and J ends, which lost 3 bases and 4 bases, there was a span of 8 bases. The CDR3 loop is CASSFGGPDTQYF. CDR3 bases: TGTGCCAGCAGTTTTGGGGGCCCAGATACGCAGTATTTT.

This sequence joins TRBV12-2 and TRBJ2-1; the table calls TRBD1, which could not be checked here. TRBV12-2 is a listed pseudogene. This CDR3 is built from 15 residues. CDR3 sequence (DNA): TGTGCAAGTCGACCGGAGGGGACAGATTGGGATGAGCAGTTCTTC. Translating gives CASRPEGTDWDEQFF.

The chain couples TRBV6-2 or TRBV6-3 to TRBJ1-5; D ambiguous. Per the germline V gene, CDR1 is MNHEY and CDR2 is SVGEGT. The CDR3 spans 17 residues. V was shortened by 2 bases and J by 6 bases, with 20 bases between the two germline ends. The chain's CDR3 is CASSYGFNQVGVQPQHF. The CDR3 DNA reads as TGTGCCAGCAGTTACGGGTTCAACCAGGTTGGTGTTCAGCCCCAGCATTTT.

The V and J genes are TRBV2 and TRBJ2-1; TRBD2 matches at 9 bases. J lost 6 bases, V lost 4 bases, and 7 bases had no gene match. From germline, CDR1 is SNHLY and CDR2 FYNNEI. The CDR3 runs 15 residues. For the CDR3, the DNA is TGTGCCAGCAGTGCCCGGACTAGCGCCCCCAATGAGCAGTTCTTC. It codes for CASSARTSAPNEQFF.

The V gene is TRBV19, the J gene TRBJ1-5; the match to TRBD1 covers 7 bases. With 9 bases clipped from V and 2 bases from J, the junction kept 10 bases outside the gene matches. The CDR3 sequence is 15 residues long. Germline V gene sequence: CDR1 LNHDA, CDR2 SQIVND (reference sequence). The CDR3: CASLNRGGGNQPQHF. As DNA, the CDR3 is TGTGCCAGCCTAAACAGGGGAGGAGGCAATCAGCCCCAGCATTTT.

The V gene is TRBV28, the J gene TRBJ1-1; tentatively, D is TRBD1 (6 bases). Trimming removed 6 bases at V and 6 bases at J, with 14 bases between. Germline lookup yields CDR1 MDHEN and CDR2 SYDVKM. This CDR3 is 13 amino acids long. The chain's CDR3 is CASRGGINPEAFF. The CDR3 DNA reads TGTGCCAGCAGAGGGGGTATTAACCCTGAAGCTTTCTTT.

This chain links TRBV18 with TRBJ2-1, with 9 positions matching TRBD1. V lost 5 bases, J lost 6 bases, and 8 bases stayed unmatched. The CDR3 contains 15 residues. Germline V CDR1 and CDR2: KGHSH, LQKENI. The CDR3 is CASSSGQGTSNEQFF. CDR3 DNA: TGTGCCAGCTCATCCGGACAGGGGACCTCCAATGAGCAGTTCTTC.

The genes are TRBV19 and TRBJ2-1, with D perhaps matching TRBD2 (6 bases). Trimming left V 4 bases short and J 6 bases short, with 19 bases between. The CDR3 runs 16 residues. The germline CDR1 and CDR2 sequences are LNHDA and SQIVND (reference sequence). CDR3 nucleotide sequence: TGTGCCAGTAGTAGGGTTGGCCCGGGACTTGGCAATGAGCAGTTCTTC. Encoded protein: CASSRVGPGLGNEQFF.

The chain recombines TRBV6-5 with TRBJ1-1; possible D gene TRBD1, 5 bases. The CDR3 has 13 amino acids. The germline V and J ends were trimmed by 5 bases and 4 bases, with 11 bases remaining between them. CDR1 and CDR2 (germline): MNHEY, SVGAGI. The CDR3 bases are TGTGCCAGCAGTCGGACACTCCGCACTGAAGCTTTCTTT. This translates into CASSRTLRTEAFF.